The rows below give T cell receptor beta chains drawn from one sample of a study of blood T cell repertoires in COVID-19. Data came from immunoSEQ multiplex PCR; TCRdb stores just in-frame clones and leaves some out. The data show over 200,000 clones, with 90% seen just once and 2% to 3% held by the top ten. Material: peripheral blood. These receptors originate from a man aged 30-40 years with COVID-19, enrolled during active disease. Each CDR3 is given with its conserved first and last residue. Fields, in order: J gene, V gene, CDR3 protein.

TRBJ1-3	TRBV7-9	CASSPTGNSGNTIYF
TRBJ2-1	TRBV9	CASSVVSDSYNEQFF
TRBJ1-5	TRBV4-1	CASSQGVQGNQPQHF
TRBJ1-4	TRBV5-5	CASSAGAVINEKLFF
TRBJ1-6	TRBV5-6	CASSLVDRGPNSPLHF
TRBJ1-5	TRBV28	CASSLFEGYNQPQHF
TRBJ2-2	TRBV19	CASSIIEWTGELFF
TRBJ2-2	TRBV4-1	CASSQPSGRAANTGELFF
TRBJ2-1	TRBV24-1	CATSEANRPSSYNEQFF
TRBJ2-3	TRBV10-3	CAISDRGMDTDTQYF
TRBJ2-1	TRBV19	CASSRATGVPYNEQFF
TRBJ1-1	TRBV18	CASSTVNTEAFF
TRBJ2-1	TRBV15	CATSRGQGSGRLEQFF
TRBJ2-1	TRBV11-1	CASSQAGGYEQFF
TRBJ1-5	TRBV5-1	CASSLEGGVQPQHF
TRBJ2-1	TRBV6-2/TRBV6-3	CASSVLSGVQFF
TRBJ2-7	TRBV27	CASSLVTGPYEQYF
TRBJ1-1	TRBV27	CASSTFGTTEAFF
TRBJ1-1	TRBV5-1	CASSYDRGDTEAFF
TRBJ2-3	TRBV30	CAWTPSPWVTQYF
TRBJ2-3	TRBV7-3	CASSTWTTDTQYF
TRBJ2-2	TRBV12-5	CASDRGSNTGELFF
TRBJ1-5	TRBV10-3	CAIGRGGNQPQHF
TRBJ2-1	TRBV7-9	CASSTGQGSYNEQFF
TRBJ2-1	TRBV24-1	CATSDPGLAGGSEQFF
TRBJ2-7	TRBV6-5	CASRTSGQGSYEQYF
TRBJ1-1	TRBV12-3/TRBV12-4	CASRRHLNTEAFF
TRBJ2-7	TRBV27	CASSKPGQGIHEQYF
TRBJ2-1	TRBV7-3	CASSLEAHNEQFF
TRBJ1-2	TRBV4-3	CASSQDRAPNYGYTF
TRBJ1-1	TRBV4-3	CASSQEPDWTGNTEAFF
TRBJ2-1	TRBV13	CASSLQGSYNEQFF
TRBJ1-2	TRBV7-9	CASSLERANYGYTF
TRBJ1-1	TRBV30	CAWRRGSEAFF
TRBJ2-1	TRBV19	CASSMLNLGASGGHTNEQFF
TRBJ1-1	TRBV6-5	CASSYGIAMNTEAFF
TRBJ1-1	TRBV10-3	CAISEGERAFF
TRBJ1-2	TRBV27	CASSLYPGGEIRYGYTF
TRBJ1-1	TRBV7-3	CASSLDRESEAFF
TRBJ1-1	TRBV7-3	CASSLGGMNTEAFF
TRBJ1-6	TRBV14	CASSQAQGANSPLHF
TRBJ1-1	TRBV11-2	CASSSGSTEAFF
TRBJ2-1	TRBV5-6	CASSLARTSGSGDEQFF
TRBJ2-1	TRBV15	CATSSAGVSHEQFF
TRBJ2-7	TRBV28	CASSTGQGIYEQYF
TRBJ2-1	TRBV29-1	CSFLWGAPYNEQFF